This T cell receptor (beta chain) was sequenced in a study of blood T cell repertoires in COVID-19. Generated by immunoSEQ multiplex PCR, the TCRdb table keeps only in-frame clones and is missing some. Among around 700,000 clones, about 90% were seen once, and the ten largest hold roughly 0.26%. V dropped 6 bases and J dropped 3 bases, with 6 bases sitting between them. Germline values: CDR1 MNHEY, CDR2 SVGAGI. This CDR3 has 12 amino acids. The specimen sequenced was peripheral blood. V and J are TRBV6-5 and TRBJ2-1; D is unclear. This receptor was taken from a young woman with acute or convalescent COVID-19. The CDR3 DNA sequence: TGTGCCAGCAGGAGACTCTACAATGAGCAGTTCTTC. This translates into CASRRLYNEQFF.